These T cell receptor beta chains were read from a single sample in a study of shared clonotypes between healthy human individuals. Profiling relied on immunoSEQ multiplex PCR, and the TCRdb table lists in-frame clones only, not all of them. Of around 700,000 clones in the sample, about 74% were seen once. The material sequenced was memory CD4+ T cells sorted from blood. These receptors originate from a woman in her twenties or thirties in good health. Each CDR3 is given without its conserved first and last residue. Fields, in order: J gene, clone size, V gene, CDR3 protein. The size of a clone is reported for some rows only, either as once, few or many, or as a class for expanded clones.

J: TRBJ2-5; size: -; V: TRBV29-1; CDR3: SVHTGQGETQY
J: TRBJ2-3; size: -; V: TRBV5-1; CDR3: ASSLVASGSSTDTQY
J: TRBJ2-5; size: -; V: TRBV7-6; CDR3: ASSPRRVFGTEIQETQY
J: TRBJ2-5; size: few; V: TRBV19; CDR3: ASTVTASKETQY
J: TRBJ2-7; size: -; V: TRBV11-2; CDR3: ASSFGTSYSGKYEQY
J: TRBJ2-7; size: many; V: TRBV5-6; CDR3: ASSLSRGTGGYEQY
J: TRBJ2-5; size: once; V: TRBV2; CDR3: ASKARGGETQY
J: TRBJ1-4; size: -; V: TRBV28; CDR3: ASSALPGTGLDEKLF
J: TRBJ2-7; size: -; V: TRBV29-1; CDR3: SVGGSYEQY
J: TRBJ2-1; size: -; V: TRBV19; CDR3: ASSASSYNEQF
J: TRBJ1-2; size: -; V: TRBV5-6; CDR3: ASSSRHANYGYT
J: TRBJ2-7; size: -; V: TRBV14; CDR3: ASSTGVLPYEQY
J: TRBJ2-7; size: once; V: TRBV27; CDR3: ASSRTSGRPYEQY
J: TRBJ1-1; size: -; V: TRBV29-1; CDR3: SVGNTEAF
J: TRBJ1-1; size: -; V: TRBV27; CDR3: ASSLSSRGGNTEAF
J: TRBJ2-1; size: -; V: TRBV7-8; CDR3: ASSPEWTGNLVGGNNEQF
J: TRBJ2-5; size: -; V: TRBV5-1; CDR3: ASGPVSGSYETQY
J: TRBJ2-3; size: once; V: TRBV18; CDR3: ASSPFDSDTDTQY
J: TRBJ2-2; size: -; V: TRBV11-2; CDR3: ASSLVSQAYTGELF
J: TRBJ2-1; size: few; V: TRBV25-1; CDR3: ASSRTSGTSYEQF
J: TRBJ1-2; size: -; V: TRBV7-3; CDR3: ASSQPPTVNGGYT
J: TRBJ2-1; size: -; V: TRBV29-1; CDR3: SVGGQDYNEQF
J: TRBJ2-1; size: few; V: TRBV5-4; CDR3: ASSSAGKSYNEQF
J: TRBJ2-5; size: -; V: TRBV4-2; CDR3: ASSQSSGRAGETQY
J: TRBJ2-4; size: -; V: TRBV19; CDR3: ASSGQGIAKNIQY
J: TRBJ2-5; size: -; V: TRBV2; CDR3: ASSEMGLVQETQY
J: TRBJ2-1; size: few; V: TRBV29-1; CDR3: SVETGVDNNEQF
J: TRBJ2-3; size: -; V: TRBV7-9; CDR3: ASTSRGSTDTQY
J: TRBJ2-7; size: -; V: TRBV28; CDR3: VQSDTYEQY
J: TRBJ1-4; size: -; V: TRBV2; CDR3: ATASWQFNEKLF
J: TRBJ2-7; size: -; V: TRBV11-2; CDR3: ASRPPGLGRSYEQY
J: TRBJ1-1; size: -; V: TRBV11-2; CDR3: ASSLASAANTEAF
J: TRBJ1-5; size: -; V: TRBV4-2; CDR3: ASSQGVGGFGQPQH
J: TRBJ2-4; size: -; V: TRBV7-9; CDR3: ATSFLGAGNIQY
J: TRBJ1-1; size: -; V: TRBV9; CDR3: ASSPSEPYTEAF
J: TRBJ1-1; size: -; V: TRBV7-9; CDR3: ASSLLTGSEAF
J: TRBJ1-2; size: -; V: TRBV5-6; CDR3: ASSGGRLPPYT
J: TRBJ2-5; size: -; V: TRBV29-1; CDR3: SVEKNPEQGARETQY
J: TRBJ2-7; size: -; V: TRBV5-1; CDR3: ASSLVRDRSSYEQY
J: TRBJ1-1; size: -; V: TRBV6-5; CDR3: ASRRDRGITEAF
J: TRBJ2-7; size: few; V: TRBV4-1; CDR3: ASSHRMGSGRTYEQY
J: TRBJ2-2; size: -; V: TRBV27; CDR3: ASSPGTSNTGELF
J: TRBJ2-7; size: -; V: TRBV18; CDR3: ASSGSREAYEQY
J: TRBJ2-3; size: -; V: TRBV6-4; CDR3: ASSGTSRDTQY
J: TRBJ1-1; size: -; V: TRBV11-2; CDR3: ASSRRGAENTEAF
J: TRBJ2-2; size: -; V: TRBV27; CDR3: ASSPQGGVTGELF